This T cell receptor beta chain appears in the sequencing data of a study of regulatory T cells in long-lasting Graves disease. This clonotype was counted a few times. Documented time point: newly diagnosed GD, antithyroid drugs for less than 3 months. From PBMCs, RNA was extracted and then used to make the TCR library. CDR3-region Arm-PCR and iRepertoire HTBI primers produced the TCR beta libraries. TCRdb passed the multiplex PCR reads through MiXCR, listing each CDR3 protein once. In the table there are 530,000 or so distinct CDR3 sequences, around 15% of which are singletons. This sample also appeared in a second study, on T cells in Graves' hyperthyroidism and ophthalmopathy.

The starting material was peripheral blood mononuclear cells (PBMCs), obtained at new diagnosis, from a patient treated with antithyroid drugs. The TCR was taken from a man aged 18 to 29 with Graves disease.

CDR3 DNA sequence: TGTGCCACCAGTGAAGCGGACAGGACCTATGGCTACACCTTC. It specifies CATSEADRTYGYTF. The rearrangement uses TRBV24-1 and TRBJ1-2; 7 bases agree with TRBD1. The CDR3 runs 14 residues. The germline CDR1 and CDR2 sequences are KGHDR and SFDVKD. J lost 4 bases, V lost 4 bases, and 5 bases had no gene match.